This T cell receptor beta chain appears in the sequencing data of a study of beta chain features in type 1 diabetes. This clone has more than one count but fewer than ten. The whole isolated RNA underwent reverse transcription, so sequencing captured expressed TCRB transcripts. Generated by immunoSEQ multiplex PCR, the TCRdb table keeps only in-frame clones and is missing some. The sample records about 350,000 clones, about 18% being singletons. Sequenced input: naive CD4+ T cells from blood. This TCR derives from a woman aged 18 to 35 in good health.

CDR3: CAISDSQGAGETQYF. CDR3 bases: TGTGCCATCAGCGACTCACAGGGGGCTGGAGAGACCCAGTACTTC. The V gene is TRBV10-3, the J gene TRBJ2-5; the match to TRBD1 covers 9 bases. The germline V gene has CDR1 ENHRY and CDR2 SYGVKD. With 6 bases clipped from V and 4 bases from J, the junction kept 9 bases outside the gene matches. The length of the CDR3 is 15 residues.